This T cell receptor (beta chain) was recovered during a study of blood T cell repertoires in COVID-19. Study as a whole: Researchers got acute and convalescent COVID-19 samples from the United States, Italy and Spain. Sources were T cells, B-cell-depleted T cells, or PBMCs; the material itself was cDNA or gDNA.

Authors' processing steps: Estimation of nucleated cell counts was performed using reference gene primer amplification. Sequencing was performed with immunoSEQ multiplex PCR; in TCRdb, only in-frame clones are kept and a portion is missing. The DNA was the basis for D and trimming; V, J and clone size are from that table. Of approximately 250,000 clones detected, around 83% appear once; the ten largest clones hold approximately 0.89%. The CDR3 is 14 amino acids. Germline values: CDR1 SGHTA, CDR2 FQGTGA. Trimming took 5 bases from V and 1 from J, leaving 12 bases between them. The specimen sequenced was peripheral blood. The V call is TRBV7-3, the J call TRBJ2-7, with D possibly matching TRBD2 (6 bases). This TCR derives from a man in his forties with acute or convalescent COVID-19. DNA for the CDR3: TGTGCCAGCAGCCCCAGGGCGGGGTCCTACGAGCAGTACTTC. It yields the protein CASSPRAGSYEQYF.